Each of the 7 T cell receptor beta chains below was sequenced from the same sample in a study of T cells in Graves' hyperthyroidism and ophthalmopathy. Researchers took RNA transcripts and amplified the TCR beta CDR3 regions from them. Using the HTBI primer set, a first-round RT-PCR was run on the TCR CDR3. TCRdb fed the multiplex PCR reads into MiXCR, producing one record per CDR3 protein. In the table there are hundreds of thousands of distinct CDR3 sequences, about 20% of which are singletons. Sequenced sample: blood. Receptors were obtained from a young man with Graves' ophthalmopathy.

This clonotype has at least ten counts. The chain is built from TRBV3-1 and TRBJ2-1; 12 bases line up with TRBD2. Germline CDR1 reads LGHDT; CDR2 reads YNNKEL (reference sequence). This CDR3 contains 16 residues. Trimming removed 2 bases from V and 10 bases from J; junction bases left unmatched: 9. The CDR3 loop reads CASSQIVLAGGVEQFF. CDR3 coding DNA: TGTGCCAGCAGCCAAATTGTTCTAGCGGGAGGGGTAGAGCAGTTCTTC.

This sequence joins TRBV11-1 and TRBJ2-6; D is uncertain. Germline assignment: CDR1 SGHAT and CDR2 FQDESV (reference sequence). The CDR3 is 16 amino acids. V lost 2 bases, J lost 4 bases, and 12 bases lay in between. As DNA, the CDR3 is TGTGCCAGCAGCTTAACCGGCGGTGGGGGGGCCAACGTCCTGACTTTC. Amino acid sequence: CASSLTGGGGANVLTF.

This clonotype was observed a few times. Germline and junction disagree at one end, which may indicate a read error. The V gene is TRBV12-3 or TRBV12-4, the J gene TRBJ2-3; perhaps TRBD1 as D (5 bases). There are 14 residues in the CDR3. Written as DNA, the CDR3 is TGTGCCAGCAGTTTCAACGGTGGCACAGGTACGCAGTATTTT. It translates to CASSFNGGTGTQYF.

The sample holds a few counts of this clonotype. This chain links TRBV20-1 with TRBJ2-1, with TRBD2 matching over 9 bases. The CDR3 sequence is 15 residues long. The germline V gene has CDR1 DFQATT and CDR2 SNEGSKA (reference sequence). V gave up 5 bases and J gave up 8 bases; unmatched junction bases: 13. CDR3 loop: CSAPQAGGGSDEQFF. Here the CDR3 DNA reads TGCAGTGCTCCTCAAGCGGGAGGCGGAAGCGATGAGCAGTTCTTC.

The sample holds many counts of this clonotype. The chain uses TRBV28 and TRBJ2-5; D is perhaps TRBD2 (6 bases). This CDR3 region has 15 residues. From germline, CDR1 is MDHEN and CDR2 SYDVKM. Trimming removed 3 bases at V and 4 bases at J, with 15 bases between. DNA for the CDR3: TGTGCCAGCAGTTTGGCCGGGGGAGGTATAGAGACCCAGTACTTC. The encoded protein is CASSLAGGGIETQYF. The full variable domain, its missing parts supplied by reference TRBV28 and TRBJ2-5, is DVKVTQSSRYLVKRTGEKVFLECVQDMDHENMFWYRQDPGLGLRLIYFSYDVKMKEKGDIPEGYSVSREKKERFSLILESASTNQTSMYLCASSLAGGGIETQYFGPGTRLLVL.

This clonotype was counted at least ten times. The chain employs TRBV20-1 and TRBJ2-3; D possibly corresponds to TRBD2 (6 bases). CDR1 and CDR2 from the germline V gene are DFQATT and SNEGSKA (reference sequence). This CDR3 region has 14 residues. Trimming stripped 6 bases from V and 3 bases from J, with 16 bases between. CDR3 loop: CSAPRELGTDTQYF. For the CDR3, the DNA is TGCAGTGCCCCCCGGGAGCTTGGAACAGATACGCAGTATTTT.

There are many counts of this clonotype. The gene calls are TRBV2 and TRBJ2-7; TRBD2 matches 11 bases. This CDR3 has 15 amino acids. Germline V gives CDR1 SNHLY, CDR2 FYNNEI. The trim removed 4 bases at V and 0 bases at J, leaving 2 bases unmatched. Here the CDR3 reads CASSVAGGPSYEQYF. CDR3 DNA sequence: TGTGCCAGCAGTGTAGCGGGAGGGCCCTCCTACGAGCAGTACTTC.